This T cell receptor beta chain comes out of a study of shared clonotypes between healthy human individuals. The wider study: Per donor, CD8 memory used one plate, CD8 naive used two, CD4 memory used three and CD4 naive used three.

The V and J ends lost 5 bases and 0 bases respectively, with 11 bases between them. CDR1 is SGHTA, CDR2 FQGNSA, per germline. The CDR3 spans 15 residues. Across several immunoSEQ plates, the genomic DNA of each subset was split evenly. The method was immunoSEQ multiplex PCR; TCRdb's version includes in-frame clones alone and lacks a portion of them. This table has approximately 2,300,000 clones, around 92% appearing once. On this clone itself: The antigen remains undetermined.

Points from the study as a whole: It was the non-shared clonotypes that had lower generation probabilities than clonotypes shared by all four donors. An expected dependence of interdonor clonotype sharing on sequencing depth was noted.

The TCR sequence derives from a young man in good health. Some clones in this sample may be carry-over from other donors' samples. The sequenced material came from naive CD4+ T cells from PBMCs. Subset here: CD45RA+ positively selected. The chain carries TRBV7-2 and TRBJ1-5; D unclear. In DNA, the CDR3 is TGTGCCAGCAGCGTTACCCGGGATAGCAATCAGCCCCAGCATTTT. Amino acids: CASSVTRDSNQPQHF.